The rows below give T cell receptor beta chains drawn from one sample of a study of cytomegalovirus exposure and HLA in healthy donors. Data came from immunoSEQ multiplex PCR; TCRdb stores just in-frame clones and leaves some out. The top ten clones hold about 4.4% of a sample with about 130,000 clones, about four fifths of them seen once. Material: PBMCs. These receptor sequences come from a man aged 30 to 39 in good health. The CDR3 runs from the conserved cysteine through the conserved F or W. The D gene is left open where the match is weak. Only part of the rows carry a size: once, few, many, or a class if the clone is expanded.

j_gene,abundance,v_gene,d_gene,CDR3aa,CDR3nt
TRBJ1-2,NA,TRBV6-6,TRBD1,CASSVPGTEGYTF,TGTGCCAGCAGTGTACCCGGGACAGAAGGCTACACCTTC
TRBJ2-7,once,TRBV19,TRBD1,CASSGTGLEQYF,TGTGCCAGTAGTGGGACAGGGTTAGAGCAGTACTTC
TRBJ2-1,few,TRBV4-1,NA,CASSHPPGAGWIVNEQFF,TGCGCCAGCAGCCATCCCCCCGGTGCAGGGTGGATTGTTAATGAGCAGTTCTTC
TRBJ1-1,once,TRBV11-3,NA,CASSFQGTEAFF,TGTGCCAGCAGCTTCCAGGGAACTGAAGCTTTCTTT
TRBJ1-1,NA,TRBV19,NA,CATLGASVGAFF,TGTGCCACCCTGGGGGCCTCGGTTGGAGCTTTCTTT
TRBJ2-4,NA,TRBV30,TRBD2,CAHMQVGGNIQYF,TGTGCCCATATGCAGGTCGGGGGGAACATTCAGTACTTC
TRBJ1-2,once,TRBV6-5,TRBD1,CASSYSGTVYYGYTF,TGTGCCAGCAGTTACTCGGGGACAGTCTACTATGGCTACACCTTC
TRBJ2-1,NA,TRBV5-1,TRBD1,CASSLEMVGQGAAEQFF,TGCGCCAGCAGCTTGGAAATGGTGGGACAGGGGGCCGCTGAGCAGTTCTTC
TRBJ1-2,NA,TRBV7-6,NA,CASSLGQGGGYTF,TGTGCCAGCAGCTTAGGCCAGGGAGGGGGCTACACCTTC
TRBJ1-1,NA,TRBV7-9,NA,CSSSGGAEAFF,TGTTCCAGCAGCGGAGGGGCTGAAGCTTTCTTT
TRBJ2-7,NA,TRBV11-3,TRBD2,CASSSGPTSGTDSPYEQYF,TGTGCCAGCAGCAGCGGCCCTACTAGCGGGACCGATTCTCCCTACGAGCAGTACTTC
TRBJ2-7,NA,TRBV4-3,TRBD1,CASSQEIGTAYEQYF,TGCGCCAGCAGCCAAGAAATAGGGACAGCCTACGAGCAGTACTTC
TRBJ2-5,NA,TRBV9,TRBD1,CARGRGQETQYF,TGTGCCAGGGGCAGGGGGCAAGAGACCCAGTACTTC
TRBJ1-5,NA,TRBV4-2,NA,CASSQDSFYQPQHF,TGTGCCAGCAGCCAAGATTCATTTTATCAGCCCCAGCATTTT
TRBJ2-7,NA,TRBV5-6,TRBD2,CASSLGAGAEQYF,TGTGCCAGCAGCTTGGGGGCGGGAGCCGAGCAGTACTTC
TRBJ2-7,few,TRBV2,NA,CASSVARGGYEQYF,TGTGCCAGCAGTGTGGCCCGAGGTGGGTACGAGCAGTACTTC
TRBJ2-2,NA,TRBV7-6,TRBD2,CASSLGASGYGGELFF,TGTGCCAGCAGCTTAGGCGCTAGCGGATATGGCGGGGAGCTGTTTTTT
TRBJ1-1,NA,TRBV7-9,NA,CASSPSTGSTFLEAFF,TGTGCCAGCAGCCCCTCGACAGGTAGTACTTTCTTGGAAGCTTTCTTT
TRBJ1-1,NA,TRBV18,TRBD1,CASSRLPEGATQNTEAFF,TGTGCCAGCTCGAGGCTCCCCGAGGGGGCGACCCAGAACACTGAAGCTTTCTTT
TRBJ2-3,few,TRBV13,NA,CASSFQGGHTDTQYF,TGTGCCAGCAGCTTTCAGGGGGGTCACACAGATACGCAGTATTTT
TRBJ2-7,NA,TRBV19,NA,CASSIGLEQGYEQYF,TGTGCCAGTAGTATCGGACTCGAACAGGGCTACGAGCAGTACTTC
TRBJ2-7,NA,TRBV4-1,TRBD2,CASSQALSGGFYEQYF,TGCGCCAGCAGCCAAGCCCTCAGCGGGGGTTTCTACGAGCAGTACTTC